Below are 9 T cell receptor beta chains sequenced from a single sample in a study (dated by TCRdb to the early 2020s). The protocol used for the library was the immunoSEQ multiplex PCR assay. The immuneACCESS repertoire file appears here via TCRdb, limited to in-frame rearrangements. These files lack a portion of the clones; in checked studies, under half of the deficit traces to unresolved V genes, and the cause of the others is not known. The sample table lists 45,000 to 55,000 clones, approximately 95% of them with a count of one. About 10% of the sample goes to the ten largest clones. The sequenced sample was PBMCs. The receptors were sampled from a man between 35 and 55 years old with rheumatoid arthritis.

The J gene is TRBJ1-5, the V gene TRBV23-1; D perhaps matches TRBD1 (5 bases). TRBV23-1 is annotated as an ORF whose role is uncertain. The CDR3 loop spans 13 amino acids. Deletions cut 6 bases from V and 1 base from J, with 7 bases between. The chain's CDR3 is CASRSGSNQPQHF. As DNA, the CDR3 is TGCGCCAGCAGGTCAGGGAGCAATCAGCCCCAGCATTTT.

This chain uses TRBV28 with TRBJ2-5; 7 bases match TRBD1. The germline gives CDR1 MDHEN, CDR2 SYDVKM. The J segment lost 4 bases and the V segment lost 5 bases, leaving 10 bases of the junction unmatched. The CDR3 spans 15 residues. The CDR3 coding sequence is TGTGCCAGCAGTCCTCCGACAGGGACGATAGAGACCCAGTACTTC. This encodes CASSPPTGTIETQYF.

The V and J genes are TRBV19 and TRBJ2-7; TRBD1 matches at 8 bases. The V gene end was trimmed by 5 bases and the J gene end by 4 bases; junction bases not matched to a gene: 10. In germline, CDR1 is LNHDA, CDR2 SQIVND (reference sequence). The CDR3 runs 15 residues. CDR3 sequence reads: CASSVDRGVSYEQYF. In DNA form, the CDR3 reads TGTGCCAGTAGTGTCGACAGGGGAGTTTCGTACGAGCAGTACTTC.

The V gene is TRBV28, the J gene TRBJ2-7; a possible D gene is TRBD2 (5 bases). CDR1 is MDHEN and CDR2 is SYDVKM in the germline V gene. The ends were cut back, 5 bases at V and 7 bases at J, with 15 bases in the middle. The CDR3 has 13 amino acids. The CDR3 nucleotides read TGTGCCAGCAGTCTCCGGCCGGGAAGGGAGCAGTACTTC. Translated: CASSLRPGREQYF.

The chain uses TRBV4-3 and TRBJ2-7; tentative D call: TRBD1 (6 bases). Germline-derived CDR1 and CDR2 are LGHNA and YSLEER. V lost 1 base, J lost 5 bases, and 15 bases lay in between. CDR3 size: 15 residues. The CDR3 bases are TGCGCCAGCAGCCAAGGGGCAGGGGACCTCCACGAGCAGTACTTC. It translates to CASSQGAGDLHEQYF.

This chain uses TRBV9 with TRBJ1-3; D might be TRBD1 (5 bases). Looked up from germline, CDR1 is SGDLS and CDR2 is YYNGEE. The CDR3 has 16 residues. Between the trimmed V and J ends, which lost 4 bases and 4 bases, there was a span of 18 bases. The CDR3 DNA reads as TGTGCCAGCAGCACCGGAGGAGGGGAAATAGGAAACACCATATATTTT. It translates to CASSTGGGEIGNTIYF.

The CDR3 is CASTDGFDYGYTF. DNA of the CDR3: TGTGCCAGCACGGACGGTTTTGACTATGGCTACACCTTC. The chain employs TRBV2 and TRBJ1-2; D gene ambiguous. V dropped 7 bases and J dropped 3 bases, with 12 bases sitting between them. This CDR3 comprises 13 residues. The germline V gene encodes CDR1 SNHLY and CDR2 FYNNEI.

The chain combines TRBV28 with TRBJ2-7; possible D gene TRBD1, 6 bases. Trimming shortened V by 3 bases and J by 6 bases, and 18 bases separated the two germline ends. This CDR3 has 15 amino acids. Germline CDR1 reads MDHEN; CDR2 reads SYDVKM. DNA of the CDR3: TGTGCCAGCAGTTTCCCCGGGATAACAGGGACCGAGCAGTACTTC. Amino acids: CASSFPGITGTEQYF.

The rearrangement joins TRBV5-6 to TRBJ1-2; no clear D gene. The length of the CDR3 is 12 residues. The V gene's germline CDR1 is SGHDT and CDR2 YYEEEE. V lost 1 base to trimming and J lost 0 bases, with 1 base between them. This CDR3 is CASSLSNYGYTF. The DNA of the CDR3 is TGTGCCAGCAGCTTGTCTAACTATGGCTACACCTTC.